This T cell receptor (beta chain) was retrieved from a study of cytomegalovirus exposure and HLA in healthy donors. Overall study: A prior analysis found about 110 million unique TCR beta sequences from approximately 190 million T cells.

Use of 60 Vbeta and 13 Jbeta primers characterized the PCR. TCRdb's copy holds only in-frame clones and misses some; the assay was immunoSEQ multiplex PCR. The sample consists of over 95,000 clones, 70% to 85% of them appearing once. V was cut by 8 bases and J by 2 bases, with 25 bases left in between. CDR1 and CDR2 from the germline V gene are MDHEN and SYDVKM. The CDR3 sequence is 19 residues long. The sequenced material came from PBMCs. The chain links TRBV28 to TRBJ2-6, with D perhaps TRBD2 (6 bases). The TCR comes from a man aged 35 to 55 in good health and CMV-seropositive. CDR3 sequence (DNA): TGTGCCAGCCAGGCAGATTCTAGGTGGGGACTTCCTGGGGCCAACGTCCTGACTTTC. Translation gives CASQADSRWGLPGANVLTF.